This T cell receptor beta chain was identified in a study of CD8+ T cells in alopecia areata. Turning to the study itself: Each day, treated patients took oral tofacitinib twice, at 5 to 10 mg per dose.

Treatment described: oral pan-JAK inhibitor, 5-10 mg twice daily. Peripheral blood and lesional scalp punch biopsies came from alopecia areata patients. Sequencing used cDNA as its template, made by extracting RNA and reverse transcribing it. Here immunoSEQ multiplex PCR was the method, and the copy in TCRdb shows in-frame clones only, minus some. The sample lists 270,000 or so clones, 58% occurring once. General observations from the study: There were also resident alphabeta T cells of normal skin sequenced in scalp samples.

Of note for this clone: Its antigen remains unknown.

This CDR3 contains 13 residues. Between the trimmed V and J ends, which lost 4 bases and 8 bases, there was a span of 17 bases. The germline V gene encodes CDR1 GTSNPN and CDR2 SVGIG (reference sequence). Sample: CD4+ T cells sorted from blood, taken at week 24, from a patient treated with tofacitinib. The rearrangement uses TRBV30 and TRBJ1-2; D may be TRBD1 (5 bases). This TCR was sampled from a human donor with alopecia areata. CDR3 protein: CAWTLRGVHGYTF. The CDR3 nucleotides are TGTGCCTGGACCCTACGGGGGGTACACGGCTACACCTTC. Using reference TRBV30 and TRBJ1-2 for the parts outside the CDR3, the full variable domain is SQTIHQWPATLVQPVGSPLSLECTVEGTSNPNLYWYRQAAGRGLQLLFYSVGIGQISSEVPQNLSASRPQDRQFILSSKKLLLSDSGFYLCAWTLRGVHGYTFGSGTRLTVV.